The 27 T cell receptor beta chains in this list originate from one sample, sequenced in a study of radiation and T cells in renal cell carcinoma. Time point here: baseline pretreatment blood. Sample treatment: 15 Gy SBRT to primary tumor, nephrectomy 4 weeks later. Libraries were prepared by immunoSEQ multiplex PCR; TCRdb keeps only in-frame clonotypes and omits some of them. The data show 100,000 or so clones, 86% seen once. The starting material was blood, obtained from a patient whose treatment included radiotherapy and nephrectomy. The origin of the receptors is a man aged 45-60 years with renal cell carcinoma.

The chain links TRBV2 to TRBJ2-7; 11 positions match TRBD1. V lost 6 bases and J lost 7; bases outside the gene matches: 5. The germline CDR1 and CDR2 sequences are SNHLY and FYNNEI. The CDR3 runs 13 residues. The chain's CDR3 is CASSRGQGVEQYF. CDR3 sequence (DNA): TGTGCCAGCAGCCGGGGACAGGGGGTTGAGCAGTACTTC.

V gene TRBV9 combines with J gene TRBJ2-7; 7 nucleotides agree with TRBD2. This CDR3 region has 15 residues. J was trimmed by 3 bases and V by 5 bases; bases with no gene match: 11. Germline V gives CDR1 SGDLS, CDR2 YYNGEE. The CDR3 region is CASRMGGILNYEQYF. The DNA for the CDR3 is TGTGCCAGCAGGATGGGGGGGATCCTTAACTACGAGCAGTACTTC.

V usage is TRBV30 and J usage is TRBJ2-5; D gene uncertain. The CDR3 sequence is 12 residues long. Germline CDR1 reads GTSNPN; CDR2 reads SVGIG (reference sequence). V lost 2 bases to trimming and J lost 1 base, with 5 bases between them. This CDR3 reads CAWSRSQETQYF. As DNA, the CDR3 is TGTGCCTGGAGTCGGAGCCAAGAGACCCAGTACTTC.

With regard to this clone: At one end the junction does not follow the germline gene, possibly because of a read error. J is TRBJ2-1 and V is TRBV11-2, with 15 positions matching TRBD2. The germline V gene has CDR1 SGHAT and CDR2 FQNNGV. The CDR3 loop spans 16 amino acids. CDR3 DNA: TGTGCCAGCAGCTTCGGGACTAGCGGGGGGTACAGTGAGCAGTTCTTC. This encodes CASSFGTSGGYSEQFF.

This rearrangement joins TRBV5-8 to TRBJ2-3; weak D call: TRBD2 (6 bases). Germline CDR1 reads SGHTS; CDR2 reads YDEGEE. The CDR3 totals 15 residues. V gave up 4 bases and J gave up 2 bases, with 14 bases separating them. DNA of the CDR3: TGTGCCAGCAGCGGGATGGGGGAGGTCACAGATACGCAGTATTTT. It is translated as CASSGMGEVTDTQYF.

This chain uses TRBV28 with TRBJ2-7; D is perhaps TRBD1 (6 bases). CDR1 and CDR2 from the germline V gene are MDHEN and SYDVKM. This CDR3 region has 13 residues. Between the trimmed V and J ends, which lost 6 bases and 6 bases, there was a span of 15 bases. Here the CDR3 reads CASRTYRVGEQYF. The CDR3 DNA follows: TGTGCCAGCAGGACCTACAGGGTCGGCGAGCAGTACTTC.

For the CDR3, the DNA is TGCGCCAGCAGTTTCGCGGGCTCCTACGAGCAGTACTTC. Translated: CASSFAGSYEQYF. This rearrangement joins TRBV4-1 to TRBJ2-5; D might be TRBD2 (5 bases). The end of the DNA is better explained by TRBJ2-7, so the J call may be wrong. This CDR3 is 13 amino acids long. The germline V gene encodes CDR1 MGHRA and CDR2 YSYEKL.

The chain couples TRBV10-3 to TRBJ1-2; no reliable D call. Per germline, CDR1 ENHRY and CDR2 SYGVKD. V lost 8 bases and J 1 base, leaving 14 bases between the germline ends. CDR3 length: 14 amino acids. The CDR3 spells CAISPGPFNYGYTF. The CDR3 DNA sequence: TGTGCCATCTCACCGGGCCCTTTTAACTATGGCTACACCTTC.

This clone appeared once. This chain links TRBV27 with TRBJ2-3; TRBD2 matches at 9 bases. Germline V gene lookup returns CDR1 MNHEY and CDR2 SMNVEV (reference sequence). V dropped 6 bases and J dropped 5; count of bases not matched to a gene: 3. The CDR3 loop spans 13 amino acids. The CDR3 DNA sequence: TGTGCCAGCAGGCGGGAGGGCAGAGATACGCAGTATTTT. It specifies CASRREGRDTQYF.

Turning to this clone: The identical CDR3 is also encoded by other nucleotide sequences in the sample. This chain uses TRBV6-5 with TRBJ1-4, with D possibly matching TRBD1 (6 bases). With 0 bases removed from V and 7 bases from J, the gap between germline ends came to 15 bases. The CDR3 extends over 16 amino acids. Germline V gene sequence: CDR1 MNHEY, CDR2 SVGAGI. The CDR3 sequence is CASSYSMLQGGEKLFF. The CDR3 nucleotides are TGTGCCAGCAGTTACTCGATGTTACAGGGAGGTGAAAAACTGTTTTTT.

J is TRBJ1-1 and V is TRBV5-4, with 7 bases fitting TRBD1. V shed 4 bases and J 0 bases; nucleotides not matched to a gene: 15. The CDR3 contains 18 residues. Germline CDR1 SGHNT, CDR2 YYREEE (reference sequence). The CDR3 sequence: CASSPEGQGVGMNTEAFF. The CDR3 DNA reads TGTGCCAGCAGCCCGGAGGGTCAGGGGGTAGGGATGAACACTGAAGCTTTCTTT. Complete variable domain (other parts from reference TRBV5-4 and TRBJ1-1): ETGVTQSPTHLIKTRGQQVTLRCSSQSGHNTVSWYQQALGQGPQFIFQYYREEENGRGNFPPRFSGLQFPNYSSELNVNALELDDSALYLCASSPEGQGVGMNTEAFFGQGTRLTVV.

The J gene is TRBJ1-3, the V gene TRBV6-5; D gene unclear. From germline, CDR1 is MNHEY and CDR2 SVGAGI. The CDR3 covers 15 residues. Trimming cost V 3 bases and J 0 bases, with 9 bases left between them. The CDR3 DNA reads TGTGCCAGCAGTTATTTCGGATCCTCTGGAAACACCATATATTTT. Amino acids: CASSYFGSSGNTIYF.

The chain has TRBV5-1 and TRBJ1-4; a possible D gene is TRBD1 (5 bases). The V end was cut by 4 bases, the J end by 8 bases, with 18 bases between. The CDR3 consists of 15 residues. Germline V gene lookup returns CDR1 SGHRS and CDR2 YFSETQ. The CDR3 DNA sequence: TGCGCCAGCAGCGCCCTCGGGGGTAAGGAGGAAAAACTGTTTTTT. Its translation is CASSALGGKEEKLFF.

This clone was observed a single time. The chain has TRBV19 and TRBJ1-5; D is ambiguous. The V and J ends lost 4 bases and 0 bases respectively, with 16 bases between them. The CDR3 spans 17 residues. Germline lookup yields CDR1 LNHDA and CDR2 SQIVND (reference sequence). CDR3 residues: CASSTGVGYYSNQPQHF. CDR3 nucleotides: TGTGCCAGTAGTACAGGTGTCGGGTATTATAGCAATCAGCCCCAGCATTTT.

This chain links TRBV6-5 with TRBJ2-5; D not certain. This CDR3 spans 14 amino acids. Germline values: CDR1 MNHEY, CDR2 SVGAGI. Trimming cost V 2 bases and J 0 bases, with 7 bases left between them. DNA of the CDR3: TGTGCCAGCAGTTACCTGGGGAACCAAGAGACCCAGTACTTC. Protein sequence: CASSYLGNQETQYF.

This chain uses TRBV20-1 with TRBJ2-5, with D unresolved. V lost 1 base and J lost 9, with 9 bases in between. This CDR3 spans 11 amino acids. Per the germline V gene, CDR1 is DFQATT and CDR2 is SNEGSKA (reference sequence). The CDR3 DNA reads TGCAGTGCTAGAGTCGGTGAGCCCCAGTACTTC. Its protein is CSARVGEPQYF.

The chain couples TRBV15 to TRBJ2-7; D unclear. V lost 3 bases and J lost 4, with 10 bases in between. Germline V gene data show CDR1 as LNHNV and CDR2 as YYDKDF (reference sequence). CDR3 length: 13 amino acids. The CDR3 sequence is CATSRDPNYEQYF. The CDR3, as DNA: TGTGCCACCAGCAGGGACCCCAATTACGAGCAGTACTTC.

The gene calls are TRBV18 and TRBJ2-3; possible D gene TRBD2, 7 bases. Germline V gene sequence: CDR1 KGHSH, CDR2 LQKENI. Trimming pared 1 base from V and 3 bases from J, leaving 14 bases between. The CDR3 is made up of 16 amino acids. This CDR3 reads CASSPRGGGGTDTQYF. CDR3 DNA sequence: TGTGCCAGCTCACCACGTGGAGGGGGGGGAACAGATACGCAGTATTTT.

The CDR3 spells CASSIDPSGSYNEQFF. CDR3 nucleotide sequence: TGTGCCAGCAGCATAGATCCTAGCGGGAGTTACAATGAGCAGTTCTTC. The rearrangement links TRBV5-4 to TRBJ2-1, with TRBD2 matching 10 bases. Germline V gives CDR1 SGHNT, CDR2 YYREEE (reference sequence). Unmatched junction bases numbered 8, after V lost 4 bases and J lost 4 bases. This CDR3 has 16 residues.

The chain recombines TRBV7-3 with TRBJ2-6; TRBD2 is a possible D gene (6 bases). Germline CDR1 reads SGHTA; CDR2 reads FQGTGA. The CDR3 length is 17 residues. Trimming took 6 bases from V and 0 from J, leaving 15 bases between them. The DNA for the CDR3 is TGTGCCAGCAGTTCCCGGGACTGGTCCTCTGGGGCCAACGTCCTGACTTTC. As protein: CASSSRDWSSGANVLTF.

This clone was observed a handful of times. The CDR3 loop is CASSTQGPGGYTF. The CDR3 DNA sequence: TGTGCCAGCAGTACACAGGGCCCGGGAGGCTACACCTTC. The genes are TRBV25-1 and TRBJ1-2, with a tentative D call TRBD1 (6 bases). With 5 bases removed from V and 8 bases from J, the gap between germline ends came to 15 bases. This CDR3 is 13 amino acids long. Germline CDR1 and CDR2: MGHDK and SYGVNS.

The chain is built from TRBV2 and TRBJ2-7; the D call may be TRBD1 or TRBD2 (5 bases each). The germline V gene encodes CDR1 SNHLY and CDR2 FYNNEI. V lost 7 bases to trimming and J lost 3 bases, with 13 bases between them. CDR3 length equals 13 residues. The CDR3 nucleotides are TGTGCCAGCACAAGAGGGGTATTCTACGAGCAGTACTTC. Residues: CASTRGVFYEQYF.

The chain is built from TRBV6-1 and TRBJ2-4; TRBD2 aligns across 8 bases. Per the germline V gene, CDR1 is MNHNS and CDR2 is SASEGT. The CDR3 is made up of 15 amino acids. Trimming at V came to 6 bases and at J to 8 bases, leaving 12 bases not matched to a gene. CDR3: CASRKGLAWAYIQYF. The CDR3 coding sequence is TGTGCCAGCAGAAAAGGACTAGCATGGGCATACATTCAGTACTTC.

This clone has more than one count but fewer than ten. CDR3 sequence reads: CASSSGLAGADEQFF. DNA of the CDR3: TGTGCCAGCAGCTCCGGACTAGCGGGAGCGGATGAGCAGTTCTTC. The chain has TRBV11-3 and TRBJ2-1; 13 bases fit TRBD2. The CDR3 totals 15 residues. Unmatched junction bases numbered 5, after V lost 4 bases and J lost 8 bases. Germline CDR1 reads SGHNT; CDR2 reads YENEEA.

This clone was seen a single time. V gene TRBV11-3 combines with J gene TRBJ2-7; tentative D call: TRBD2 (5 bases). Germline-derived CDR1 and CDR2 are SGHNT and YENEEA. This CDR3 is built from 13 residues. V was pared by 5 bases and J by 6 bases, with 14 bases between. The CDR3 region is CASSVDEGGEQYF. CDR3 nucleotide sequence: TGTGCCAGCAGCGTGGATGAGGGCGGCGAGCAGTACTTC. Combining the CDR3 with reference TRBV11-3 and TRBJ2-7 gives the whole variable domain EAGVVQSPRYKIIEKKQPVAFWCNPISGHNTLYWYLQNLGQGPELLIRYENEEAVDDSQLPKDRFSAERLKGVDSTLKIQPAELGDSAVYLCASSVDEGGEQYFGPGTRLTVT.

The rearrangement links TRBV6-5 to TRBJ1-1; the match to TRBD1 covers 7 bases. Unmatched junction bases numbered 6, after V lost 0 bases and J lost 5 bases. Germline CDR1 reads MNHEY; CDR2 reads SVGAGI. CDR3 length: 15 amino acids. CDR3 in DNA: TGTGCCAGCAGTTACTCCGGGACAGCTCCTACTGAAGCTTTCTTT. Translated: CASSYSGTAPTEAFF.

The V gene is TRBV10-3, the J gene TRBJ1-1; D gene unclear. V was pared by 0 bases and J by 1 base, with 3 bases between. CDR3 length: 13 residues. Germline V CDR1 and CDR2: ENHRY, SYGVKD. CDR3: CAISESPNTEAFF. CDR3 DNA: TGTGCCATCAGTGAGTCGCCGAACACTGAAGCTTTCTTT.